These 14 T cell receptor beta chains were all obtained from the same sample, sequenced in a study of radiotherapy plus CTLA-4 blockade in lung cancer. Libraries were prepared by immunoSEQ multiplex PCR; TCRdb keeps only in-frame clonotypes and omits some of them. The table has around 100,000 clones, around 84% seen once; the top ten hold roughly 3.3%. This specimen consisted of peripheral blood, obtained from a patient treated with radiotherapy plus ipilimumab. These receptors were taken from a human donor with non-small cell lung cancer that progressed on radiotherapy plus ipilimumab. Some clones in this sample may be carry-over from other donors' samples.

The V and J genes are TRBV4-2 and TRBJ2-5; 7 bases align to TRBD1. Unmatched junction bases numbered 14, after V lost 4 bases and J lost 6 bases. This CDR3 region has 16 residues. CDR1 is LGHNA, CDR2 YNFKEQ, per germline. The CDR3 region is CASSPTTGETIQTQYF. As DNA, the CDR3 is TGTGCCAGCAGCCCAACTACAGGGGAAACAATACAGACCCAGTACTTC.

V is TRBV28 and J is TRBJ2-5; D might be TRBD1 or TRBD2, each matching 5 bases. CDR1 is MDHEN, CDR2 SYDVKM, per germline. The CDR3 is 16 amino acids. Trimming took 3 bases from V and 7 from J, leaving 21 bases between them. In DNA form, the CDR3 reads TGTGCCAGCAGTTTTTCCCCTGTTAGGGACGTCGGGACCCAGTACTTC. It encodes CASSFSPVRDVGTQYF.

The chain employs TRBV9 and TRBJ1-6; D is unresolved. V dropped 2 bases and J dropped 6 bases, with 12 bases sitting between them. Germline lookup yields CDR1 SGDLS and CDR2 YYNGEE. This CDR3 contains 15 residues. This CDR3 reads CASSVRDRGNSPLHF. CDR3 nucleotides: TGTGCCAGCAGCGTCCGGGATCGGGGTAATTCACCCCTCCACTTT.

This chain uses TRBV7-3 with TRBJ2-2; 8 positions match TRBD1. The germline V gene encodes CDR1 SGHTA and CDR2 FQGTGA. After removal of 0 bases from V and 1 base from J, the junction contained 4 bases not matched to a gene. This CDR3 is built from 17 residues. CDR3 amino acids: CASSLTRDRLNTGELFF. The CDR3 DNA sequence: TGTGCCAGCAGCTTAACGAGGGACAGGCTGAACACCGGGGAGCTGTTTTTT.

This chain joins TRBV4-3 and TRBJ2-5, with a weak D call TRBD1 (6 bases). TRBJ2-7 matches the DNA end more closely, so the J call is doubtful. The CDR3 has 14 amino acids. CDR1 is LGHNA, CDR2 YSLEER, per germline. CDR3 nucleotides: TGCGCCAGCAGCCAAGATTACAGGGCCTACGAGCAGTACTTC. Its protein product is CASSQDYRAYEQYF.

The J gene is TRBJ2-1, the V gene TRBV5-1; TRBD2 matches 9 bases. V shed 5 bases and J 3 bases; nucleotides not matched to a gene: 6. CDR3 length: 15 amino acids. Germline V lookup: CDR1 SGHRS, CDR2 YFSETQ. The CDR3 coding sequence is TGCGCCAGCAGTCTAGCGGGGCCCCTCTACAATGAGCAGTTCTTC. It yields the protein CASSLAGPLYNEQFF. Drawing the rest from reference TRBV5-1 and TRBJ2-1, the complete variable domain is KAGVTQTPRYLIKTRGQQVTLSCSPISGHRSVSWYQQTPGQGLQFLFEYFSETQRNKGNFPGRFSGRQFSNSRSEMNVSTLELGDSALYLCASSLAGPLYNEQFFGPGTRLTVL.

The chain uses TRBV6-6 and TRBJ1-5; D unresolved. Germline V CDR1 and CDR2: MNHNY, SVGAGI (reference sequence). The CDR3 is made up of 13 amino acids. V lost 9 bases and J 4 bases, leaving 13 bases between the germline ends. The chain's CDR3 is CASLLSVNQPQHF. CDR3 DNA sequence: TGTGCCAGTCTCTTATCCGTAAATCAGCCCCAGCATTTT.

The rearrangement joins TRBV9 to TRBJ2-2, with 8 bases fitting TRBD2. V trimming: 6 bases; J trimming: 8 bases; junction bases outside the gene matches: 9. Germline V lookup: CDR1 SGDLS, CDR2 YYNGEE. CDR3 length: 14 amino acids. CDR3 region: CASTPGGVRGELFF. The CDR3, as DNA: TGTGCCAGCACCCCCGGGGGGGTCCGGGGGGAGCTGTTTTTT.

A few counts support this clone. The V gene is TRBV14, the J gene TRBJ2-7, with TRBD1 as a possible D gene (6 bases). The CDR3 runs 15 residues. Trimming took 1 base from V and 2 from J, leaving 12 bases between them. The germline CDR1 and CDR2 sequences are SGHDN and FVKESK. This CDR3 reads CASSQGDTAPYEQYF. CDR3 DNA: TGTGCCAGCAGCCAAGGGGACACGGCCCCCTACGAGCAGTACTTC.

The V call is TRBV5-6, the J call TRBJ1-1; D remains unclear. Germline loops: CDR1 SGHDT, CDR2 YYEEEE. This CDR3 comprises 13 residues. The V end was cut by 8 bases, the J end by 2 bases, with 13 bases between. The CDR3 DNA follows: TGTGCCAGTTCCATGACACATAACACTGAAGCTTTCTTT. Its protein is CASSMTHNTEAFF.

The rearrangement links TRBV9 to TRBJ2-5, with TRBD2 matching over 10 bases. V gave up 4 bases and J gave up 1 base; unmatched junction bases: 13. From germline, CDR1 is SGDLS and CDR2 YYNGEE. The CDR3 is 18 amino acids. The CDR3 protein is CASSMGMASGGFQETQYF. The CDR3 DNA reads as TGTGCCAGCAGCATGGGTATGGCTAGCGGGGGTTTCCAAGAGACCCAGTACTTC.

The rearrangement links TRBV6-4 to TRBJ2-7; D uncertain. The V and J ends lost 8 bases and 2 bases respectively, with 19 bases between them. Germline V CDR1 and CDR2: MRHNA, SNTAGT. This CDR3 has 15 amino acids. The CDR3 spells CASVRDRAETYEQYF. As DNA, the CDR3 is TGTGCCAGCGTTAGAGATCGGGCAGAAACCTACGAGCAGTACTTC.

The V call is TRBV5-6, the J call TRBJ2-3; weak D call: TRBD2 (7 bases). Germline values: CDR1 SGHDT, CDR2 YYEEEE. There are 14 residues in the CDR3. Trimming took off 4 bases at V and 6 bases at J, with 15 bases between the two ends. CDR3 residues: CASSGGARLDTQYF. As DNA, the CDR3 is TGTGCCAGCAGCGGGGGGGCTCGGTTGGATACGCAGTATTTT.

This chain joins TRBV9 and TRBJ2-5; 9 nucleotides align to TRBD2. The CDR3 sequence is 15 residues long. The V gene's germline CDR1 is SGDLS and CDR2 YYNGEE. The J segment lost 4 bases and the V segment lost 0 bases, leaving 4 bases of the junction unmatched. CDR3 DNA: TGTGCCAGCAGCGTAGGCGGGGGGGCCGCAGAGACCCAGTACTTC. Its protein is CASSVGGGAAETQYF.